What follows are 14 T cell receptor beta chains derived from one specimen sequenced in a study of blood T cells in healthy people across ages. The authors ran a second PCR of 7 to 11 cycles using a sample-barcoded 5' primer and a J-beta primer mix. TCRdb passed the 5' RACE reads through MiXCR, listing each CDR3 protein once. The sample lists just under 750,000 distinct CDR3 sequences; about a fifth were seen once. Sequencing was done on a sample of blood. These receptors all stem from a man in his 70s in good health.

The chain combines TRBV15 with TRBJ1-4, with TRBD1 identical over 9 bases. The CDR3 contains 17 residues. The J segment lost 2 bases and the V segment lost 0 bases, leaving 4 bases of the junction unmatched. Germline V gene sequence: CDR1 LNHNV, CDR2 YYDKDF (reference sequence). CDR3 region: CATSRETGGGTNEKLFF. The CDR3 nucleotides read TGTGCCACCAGCAGAGAGACAGGGGGAGGCACTAATGAAAAACTGTTTTTT. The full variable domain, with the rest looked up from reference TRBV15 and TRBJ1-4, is DAMVIQNPRYQVTQFGKPVTLSCSQTLNHNVMYWYQQKSSQAPKLLFHYYDKDFNNEADTPDNFQSRRPNTSFCFLDIRSPGLGDTAMYLCATSRETGGGTNEKLFFGSGTQLSVL.

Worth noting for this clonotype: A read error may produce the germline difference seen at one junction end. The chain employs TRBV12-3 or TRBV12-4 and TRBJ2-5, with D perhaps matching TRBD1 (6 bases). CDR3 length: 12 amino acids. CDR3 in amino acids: CASSFGDKVLFF. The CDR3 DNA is TGTGCCAGCAGTTTCGGGGACAAGGTGTTGTTCTTC.

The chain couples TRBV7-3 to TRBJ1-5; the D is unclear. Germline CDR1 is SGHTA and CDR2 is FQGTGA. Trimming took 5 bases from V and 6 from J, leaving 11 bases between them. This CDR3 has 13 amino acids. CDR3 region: CASSPEVGQPQHF. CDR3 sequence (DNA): TGTGCCAGCAGCCCCGAAGTTGGTCAGCCCCAGCATTTT.

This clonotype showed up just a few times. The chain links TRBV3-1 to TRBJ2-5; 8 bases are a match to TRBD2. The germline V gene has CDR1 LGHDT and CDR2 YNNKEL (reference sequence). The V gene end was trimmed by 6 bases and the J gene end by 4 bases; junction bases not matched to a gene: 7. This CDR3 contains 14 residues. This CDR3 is CASRQSGSGETQYF. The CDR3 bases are TGTGCCAGCAGACAAAGCGGGAGTGGAGAGACCCAGTACTTC.

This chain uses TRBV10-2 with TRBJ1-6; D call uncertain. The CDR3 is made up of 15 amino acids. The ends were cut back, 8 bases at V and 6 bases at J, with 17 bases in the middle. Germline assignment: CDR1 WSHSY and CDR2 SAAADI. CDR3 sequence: CASGGPGGRNSPLHF. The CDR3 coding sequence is TGCGCCAGCGGAGGTCCCGGAGGCCGTAATTCACCCCTCCACTTT.

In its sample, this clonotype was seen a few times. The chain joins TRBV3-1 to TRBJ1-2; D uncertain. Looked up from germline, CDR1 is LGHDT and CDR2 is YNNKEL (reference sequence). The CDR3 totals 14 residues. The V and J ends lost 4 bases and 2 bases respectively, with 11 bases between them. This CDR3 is CASSRLDLNYGYTF. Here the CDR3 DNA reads TGTGCCAGCAGCCGCCTCGACCTGAACTATGGCTACACCTTC.

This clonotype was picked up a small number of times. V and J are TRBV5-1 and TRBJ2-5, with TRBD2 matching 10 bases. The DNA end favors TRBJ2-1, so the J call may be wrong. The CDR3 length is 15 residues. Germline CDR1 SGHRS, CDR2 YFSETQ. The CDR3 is CASSLDSGGIGEQFF. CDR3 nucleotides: TGCGCCAGCAGCTTGGATAGCGGGGGGATAGGTGAGCAGTTCTTC.

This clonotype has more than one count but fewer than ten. The CDR3 DNA follows: TGCGCCAGCAGCTGGGCCCGGGACAGGGTAGTAGAGACCCAGTACTTC. Translated: CASSWARDRVVETQYF. The rearrangement links TRBV5-1 to TRBJ2-5, with 9 bases that match TRBD1. Germline V gene data show CDR1 as SGHRS and CDR2 as YFSETQ. The V gene end was trimmed by 3 bases and the J gene end by 4 bases; junction bases not matched to a gene: 10. This CDR3 has 16 amino acids.

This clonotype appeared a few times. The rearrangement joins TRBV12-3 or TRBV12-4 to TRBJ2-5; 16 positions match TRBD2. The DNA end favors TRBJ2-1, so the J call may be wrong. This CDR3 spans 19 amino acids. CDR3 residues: CASSLASGTSGRARNEQFF. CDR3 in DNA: TGTGCCAGCAGTTTAGCTTCCGGGACTAGCGGGAGGGCCCGCAATGAGCAGTTCTTC.

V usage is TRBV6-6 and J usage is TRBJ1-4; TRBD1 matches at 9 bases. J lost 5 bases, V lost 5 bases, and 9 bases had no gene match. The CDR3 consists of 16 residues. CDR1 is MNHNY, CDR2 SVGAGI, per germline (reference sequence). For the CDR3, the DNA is TGTGCCAGCAGTCCGCCTGGGACAGGGAGGAATGAAAAACTGTTTTTT. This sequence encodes CASSPPGTGRNEKLFF.

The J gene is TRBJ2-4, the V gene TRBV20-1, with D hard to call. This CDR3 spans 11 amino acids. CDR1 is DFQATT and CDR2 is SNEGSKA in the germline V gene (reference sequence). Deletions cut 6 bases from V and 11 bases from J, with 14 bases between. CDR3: CSAKPSTVQYF. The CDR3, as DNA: TGCAGTGCCAAACCGAGTACTGTTCAGTACTTC.

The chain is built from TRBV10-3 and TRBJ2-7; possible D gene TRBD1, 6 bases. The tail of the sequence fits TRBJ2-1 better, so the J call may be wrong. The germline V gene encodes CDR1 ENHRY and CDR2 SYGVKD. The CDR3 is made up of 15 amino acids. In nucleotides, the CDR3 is TGTGCCATCCATTCAGGGGTTTATCCAGGGGATGAGCAGTTCTTC. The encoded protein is CAIHSGVYPGDEQFF.

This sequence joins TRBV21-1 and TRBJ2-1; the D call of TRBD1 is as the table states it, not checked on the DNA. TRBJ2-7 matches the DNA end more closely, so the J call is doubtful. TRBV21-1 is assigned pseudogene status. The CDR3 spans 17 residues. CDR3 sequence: CASTLRQRGDGNYEQYV. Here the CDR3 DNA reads TGTGCCAGCACCCTTCGACAAAGGGGGGACGGTAACTACGAGCAGTACGTC.

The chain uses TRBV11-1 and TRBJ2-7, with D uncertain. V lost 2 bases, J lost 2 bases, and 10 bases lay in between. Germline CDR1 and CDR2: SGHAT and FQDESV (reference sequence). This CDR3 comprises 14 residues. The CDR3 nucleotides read TGTGCCAGCAGCTTATATGGCGGTACCTACGAGCAGTACTTC. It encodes CASSLYGGTYEQYF.